This TCR beta chain was sequenced during a study of cytomegalovirus exposure and HLA in healthy donors. With 60 Vbeta and 13 Jbeta primers, the PCR was carried out. The data were produced by immunoSEQ multiplex PCR, yet TCRdb's version contains in-frame clones alone and is incomplete. In the table there are around 150,000 clones, over 65% of which are singletons. Study-level points and caveats: With further analysis later on, most CMV-associated TCR beta chains appeared HLA-restricted. What a later analysis showed was that several of the most significant clusters appeared linked to common viral pathogens.

Concerning this clone itself: The target antigen is unknown.

Germline V CDR1 and CDR2: SGDLS, YYNGEE. The CDR3 is made up of 15 amino acids. J lost 4 bases, V lost 6 bases, and 8 bases had no gene match. V is TRBV9 and J is TRBJ2-1; TRBD2 matches 9 bases. The source is a man aged 40-49 years in good health and CMV-seronegative. Sequences were obtained from PBMCs. The CDR3 nucleotides are TGTGCCAGCAATTTAGCGGGGGAGAATTACAATGAGCAGTTCTTC. Translation gives CASNLAGENYNEQFF.